One and the same sample provided the 2 T cell receptor beta chains below, sequenced in a study of T cells in Graves' hyperthyroidism and ophthalmopathy. RNA transcripts yielded amplified TCR beta CDR3 regions. TCR CDR3 regions were first amplified by RT-PCR with HTBI primers. TCRdb called the multiplex PCR reads again in MiXCR, with one record for every CDR3 protein. The repertoire has hundreds of thousands of distinct CDR3 sequences, around 13% of them found once; the top ten carry about 9.4%. What was sequenced was blood. All receptors derive from a woman between 18 and 30 years old with Graves' hyperthyroidism.

This clonotype was counted ten times or more. The CDR3 loop is CASSRVTGLNEQFF. The CDR3 nucleotides read TGTGCCAGCAGTAGGGTGACAGGGTTGAATGAGCAGTTCTTC. This sequence joins TRBV6-1 and TRBJ2-1; 7 bases match TRBD1. There are 14 residues in the CDR3. CDR1 is MNHNS and CDR2 is SASEGT in the germline V gene. V trimming: 5 bases; J trimming: 7 bases; junction bases outside the gene matches: 8.

The chain couples TRBV12-3 or TRBV12-4 to TRBJ1-4; D uncertain. Trimming took 1 base from V and 0 from J, leaving 9 bases between them. The CDR3 is 16 amino acids. CDR3 sequence reads: CASSLGVRATNEKLFF. In DNA, the CDR3 is TGTGCCAGCAGTTTAGGGGTCAGAGCAACTAATGAAAAACTGTTTTTT.